The rows below give T cell receptor beta chains drawn from one sample of a study of PD-1 blockade in classical Hodgkin lymphoma. TCRdb's copy holds only in-frame clones and misses some; the assay was immunoSEQ multiplex PCR. Among about 36,000 clones listed, approximately 69% were seen once. The specimen comprised peripheral blood mononuclear cells (PBMCs), sampled before the second cycle of nivolumab. Every receptor here comes from a human donor with classical Hodgkin lymphoma. The conserved cysteine and the conserved F or W are not part of the CDR3 here.

j_call: TRBJ2-5; v_call: TRBV6-5; cdr3_aa: ASSSRTQLRETQY
j_call: TRBJ2-1; v_call: TRBV5-1; cdr3_aa: ASSVQSTGNEQF
j_call: TRBJ2-2; v_call: TRBV18; cdr3_aa: ASSPYYTGELF
j_call: TRBJ1-1; v_call: TRBV29-1; cdr3_aa: SATGLMNTEAF
j_call: TRBJ2-7; v_call: TRBV9; cdr3_aa: ASSVQGGVEQY
j_call: TRBJ2-2; v_call: TRBV19; cdr3_aa: ASKYSGSTGELF
j_call: TRBJ2-7; v_call: TRBV2; cdr3_aa: ASRPGASGAYEQY
j_call: TRBJ1-2; v_call: TRBV9; cdr3_aa: ASSVAPVAYGYT
j_call: TRBJ2-1; v_call: TRBV18; cdr3_aa: ASSPLGEPPYNEQF
j_call: TRBJ2-1; v_call: TRBV10-3; cdr3_aa: AAGRGSYNEQF
j_call: TRBJ1-3; v_call: TRBV6-6; cdr3_aa: ASRRGLGNTIY
j_call: TRBJ2-1; v_call: TRBV19; cdr3_aa: ASSIGLVNEQF
j_call: TRBJ2-2; v_call: TRBV4-3; cdr3_aa: ASRDQDILSTGELF
j_call: TRBJ2-3; v_call: TRBV5-1; cdr3_aa: ASSTMWGGGSTDTQY
j_call: TRBJ2-3; v_call: TRBV9; cdr3_aa: ASSVGGRRGSTDTQY
j_call: TRBJ2-7; v_call: TRBV9; cdr3_aa: ASSVSRGPNSYEQY
j_call: TRBJ2-7; v_call: TRBV6-6; cdr3_aa: ASSEMYEQY
j_call: TRBJ1-2; v_call: TRBV7-2; cdr3_aa: ASSLRQGGGYT
j_call: TRBJ2-1; v_call: TRBV11-2; cdr3_aa: ASSLTSGIYNEQF
j_call: TRBJ2-1; v_call: TRBV7-3; cdr3_aa: ASRLAGSSYNEQF
j_call: TRBJ1-4; v_call: TRBV7-3; cdr3_aa: ASSLTLGRHEKLF
j_call: TRBJ2-7; v_call: TRBV6-1; cdr3_aa: ASRVTTYEQY
j_call: TRBJ2-7; v_call: TRBV5-8; cdr3_aa: ASYGVGAGADEQY
j_call: TRBJ1-1; v_call: TRBV6-6; cdr3_aa: ASSYTGGRYTEAF
j_call: TRBJ1-2; v_call: TRBV6-5; cdr3_aa: ASREQGKDGYT
j_call: TRBJ2-7; v_call: TRBV2; cdr3_aa: ASSEFWGKY
j_call: TRBJ1-2; v_call: TRBV4-1; cdr3_aa: ASSRSINYGYT
j_call: TRBJ1-6; v_call: TRBV9; cdr3_aa: ASSVEGHANSPLH
j_call: TRBJ1-1; v_call: TRBV9; cdr3_aa: ASSGGVTEAF
j_call: TRBJ2-1; v_call: TRBV7-2; cdr3_aa: ASSSGLAVNNEQF
j_call: TRBJ2-3; v_call: TRBV4-3; cdr3_aa: ASSQDAVAPDTQY
j_call: TRBJ2-5; v_call: TRBV5-6; cdr3_aa: ASSLVQTRGETQY
j_call: TRBJ2-5; v_call: TRBV5-1; cdr3_aa: ASSPRGAETQY
j_call: TRBJ2-1; v_call: TRBV28; cdr3_aa: ASRYRRISYNEQF
j_call: TRBJ1-6; v_call: TRBV4-3; cdr3_aa: ASSRQDRDNSPLH
j_call: TRBJ1-2; v_call: TRBV14; cdr3_aa: ASSRDMGYGYT
j_call: TRBJ1-5; v_call: TRBV28; cdr3_aa: ASNNGMVEPQH
j_call: TRBJ2-7; v_call: TRBV2; cdr3_aa: ASSALGGHEQY
j_call: TRBJ1-5; v_call: TRBV5-4; cdr3_aa: ASSLQTGGGQPQH
j_call: TRBJ2-7; v_call: TRBV18; cdr3_aa: ASSPPATGYEQY
j_call: TRBJ1-4; v_call: TRBV6-4; cdr3_aa: ASSNWARELNEKLF
j_call: TRBJ1-1; v_call: TRBV11-2; cdr3_aa: ASSHPDRRAVEAF
j_call: TRBJ2-1; v_call: TRBV4-2; cdr3_aa: ASRGDRGSYNEQF
j_call: TRBJ1-1; v_call: TRBV5-1; cdr3_aa: ASSLSIWGVNTEAF
j_call: TRBJ2-1; v_call: TRBV5-1; cdr3_aa: ASSLDRVIDEQF
j_call: TRBJ2-2; v_call: TRBV5-4; cdr3_aa: ASSFDPNTGELF
j_call: TRBJ1-1; v_call: TRBV7-9; cdr3_aa: ASSSRMGNTEAF
j_call: TRBJ1-5; v_call: TRBV28; cdr3_aa: ASSLSPPQGQPQH
j_call: TRBJ2-1; v_call: TRBV7-9; cdr3_aa: ASSWNRLAGGLAQF
j_call: TRBJ2-1; v_call: TRBV18; cdr3_aa: ASSLGQGPNEQF
j_call: TRBJ2-7; v_call: TRBV4-2; cdr3_aa: ASSFGTYEQY
j_call: TRBJ2-2; v_call: TRBV11-2; cdr3_aa: ASSLLSPLVYTGELF
j_call: TRBJ2-2; v_call: TRBV10-3; cdr3_aa: AIRGQVKVGELF
j_call: TRBJ2-1; v_call: TRBV10-3; cdr3_aa: AISAAGSSYNEQF
j_call: TRBJ1-3; v_call: TRBV10-3; cdr3_aa: AIAGSSGNTIY
j_call: TRBJ2-7; v_call: TRBV15; cdr3_aa: ATSSGLAGVSEQY
j_call: TRBJ2-1; v_call: TRBV7-3; cdr3_aa: ASSAAGTTRSEQF